Sequencing of this T cell receptor (beta chain) was carried out in a study of cytomegalovirus exposure and HLA in healthy donors. The study ran its PCR with 60 Vbeta and 13 Jbeta primers. Using immunoSEQ multiplex PCR, the repertoire was profiled, and TCRdb retains in-frame clones only, with some absent. The data show about 200,000 clones, roughly four fifths seen once. Nominally healthy donors were sampled, though unrecorded immune exposures were likely. Study-level findings and limits: A few CMV-associated chains proved CMV antigen-specific in vitro. Within a later analysis, the majority of CMV-associated TCR beta chains appeared HLA-restricted.

This CDR3 has 15 residues. Germline V gene sequence: CDR1 SGHAT, CDR2 FQNNGV. Trimming removed 6 bases from V and 1 base from J; junction bases left unmatched: 8. A word on this clone: As yet, its antigen is unknown.

The rearrangement joins TRBV11-2 to TRBJ1-1; 7 bases map to TRBD1. This TCR came from a man aged 30 to 45 in good health and CMV-seronegative. The sample taken for sequencing was PBMCs. CDR3 loop: CASSQVWTGNTEAFF. The CDR3 nucleotides read TGTGCCAGCAGTCAAGTGTGGACAGGGAACACTGAAGCTTTCTTT.